This T cell receptor (beta chain) was sequenced for a study of breast tumors, draining lymph nodes, adjacent tissues. TCRdb processed the multiplex PCR reads anew with MiXCR; each CDR3 protein has one entry. The sample has some 53,000 distinct CDR3 sequences; about 40% are singletons. This clonotype was counted at least ten times. Between the trimmed V and J ends, which lost 4 bases and 0 bases, there was a span of 4 bases. The CDR3 is made up of 13 amino acids. Germline values: CDR1 MNHNY, CDR2 SVGAGI (reference sequence). V and J are TRBV6-6 and TRBJ1-5; D remains unclear. Sequenced sample: breast tumor tissue. This receptor was obtained from a female donor with breast cancer. Some clones in this sample may be carry-over from other donors' samples. CDR3 residues: CASSSDSNQPQHF. In DNA, the CDR3 is TGTGCCAGCAGTTCTGATAGCAATCAGCCCCAGCATTTT.